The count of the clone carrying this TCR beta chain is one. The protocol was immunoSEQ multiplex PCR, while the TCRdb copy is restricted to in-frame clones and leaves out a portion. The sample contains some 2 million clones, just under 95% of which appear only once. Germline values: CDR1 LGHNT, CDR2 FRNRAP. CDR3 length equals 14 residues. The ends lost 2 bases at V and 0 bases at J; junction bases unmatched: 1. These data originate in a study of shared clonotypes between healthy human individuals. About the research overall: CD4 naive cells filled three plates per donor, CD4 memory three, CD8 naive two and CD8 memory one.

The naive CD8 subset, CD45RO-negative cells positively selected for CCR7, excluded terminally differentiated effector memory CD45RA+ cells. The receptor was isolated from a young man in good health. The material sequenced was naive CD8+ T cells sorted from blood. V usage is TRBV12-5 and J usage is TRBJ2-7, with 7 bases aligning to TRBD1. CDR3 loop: CASGLTGASYEQYF. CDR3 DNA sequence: TGTGCTAGTGGTTTGACAGGGGCCTCCTACGAGCAGTACTTC. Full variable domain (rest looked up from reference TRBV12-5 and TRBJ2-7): DARVTQTPRHKVTEMGQEVTMRCQPILGHNTVFWYRQTMMQGLELLAYFRNRAPLDDSGMPKDRFSAEMPDATLATLKIQPSEPRDSAVYFCASGLTGASYEQYFGPGTRLTVT.